The present T cell receptor (beta chain) was sequenced within a study of T and B cells in COVID-19 patients. Turning to the study itself: About 90% of the 20 active-infection patients had comorbidities associated with unfavorable COVID-19 outcome.

The ends lost 7 bases at V and 4 bases at J; junction bases unmatched: 7. The CDR3 length is 14 residues. Per germline, CDR1 MNHEY and CDR2 SVGEGT. Study-wide findings and caveats: There were thousands of TCR clusters exclusive to the recovered cohort, a few dozen with low generation probability.

This clonotype turned up a few times. Its antigen remains unknown. BIOMED2 TRB-A/B primer pools were used in multiplex TRB PCR. Via MiXCR, TCRdb re-called the multiplex PCR reads, giving one row per CDR3 protein. The repertoire holds 20,000 to 30,000 distinct CDR3 sequences, about 31% seen once, with 1.5% to 2% in the top ten. From blood, about 250-550 ng of genomic DNA served as TRB template. This receptor was obtained from a human donor who had recovered from COVID-19. The sample taken for sequencing was blood. This chain uses TRBV6-2 or TRBV6-3 with TRBJ1-5, with 7 bases aligning to TRBD1. CDR3 in amino acids: CASTWTGGNQPQHF. The CDR3 DNA is TGTGCCAGCACCTGGACAGGTGGTAATCAGCCCCAGCATTTT.